The 5 T cell receptor beta chains reported below all come from one sample, sequenced in a study of blood T cell repertoires in COVID-19. Generated by immunoSEQ multiplex PCR, the TCRdb table keeps only in-frame clones and is missing some. Of 200,000 to 300,000 clones listed, roughly 88% were seen once; the top ten hold about 2.9%. The specimen was PBMCs or T cells enriched from blood (not recorded which). The source is a woman between 35 and 50 years old who had been exposed to COVID-19.

The chain's CDR3 is CASSLREDTSHLGGYTF. For the CDR3, the DNA is TGTGCCAGCAGCTTGAGGGAGGACACCTCCCACCTAGGGGGCTACACCTTC. This rearrangement joins TRBV7-2 to TRBJ1-2; possible D gene TRBD1, 5 bases. The length of the CDR3 is 17 residues. Germline V gene data show CDR1 as SGHTA and CDR2 as FQGNSA. The V and J ends lost 3 bases and 8 bases respectively, with 25 bases between them.

The chain couples TRBV30 to TRBJ1-3; D may be TRBD1 (6 bases). There are 14 residues in the CDR3. Between the trimmed V and J ends, which lost 2 bases and 2 bases, there was a span of 10 bases. CDR1 is GTSNPN, CDR2 SVGIG, per germline (reference sequence). CDR3 bases: TGTGCCTGGAGTCCCAGGGGTACTGGAAACACCATATATTTT. This gives the protein CAWSPRGTGNTIYF.

The chain is built from TRBV7-8 and TRBJ2-1; no reliable D call. V was clipped by 2 bases and J by 0 bases, with 8 bases between them. This CDR3 spans 15 amino acids. Per germline, CDR1 SGHVS and CDR2 FQNEAQ. In DNA form, the CDR3 reads TGTGCCAGCAGCTTACGCTCGGTCTCCTACAATGAGCAGTTCTTC. Its translation is CASSLRSVSYNEQFF.

V usage is TRBV3-1 (or the pseudogene TRBV3-2) and J usage is TRBJ1-2; D may be TRBD1 (5 bases). Trimming shortened V by 4 bases and J by 8 bases, and 23 bases separated the two germline ends. The germline V gene has CDR1 LGHDT and CDR2 YNNKEL (reference sequence). CDR3 length: 16 amino acids. In DNA, the CDR3 is TGTGCCAGCAGCCTAGGTCGCGTAGGGGAAAAGTTCGGCTACACCTTC. This sequence encodes CASSLGRVGEKFGYTF.

CDR3 in amino acids: CASSSTGDGGELFF. The DNA for the CDR3 is TGCGCCAGCAGTTCCACAGGGGACGGCGGGGAGCTGTTTTTT. The gene calls are TRBV5-1 and TRBJ2-2, with TRBD1 matching 7 bases. The CDR3 has 14 amino acids. Unmatched junction bases numbered 8, after V lost 5 bases and J lost 7 bases. The germline gives CDR1 SGHRS, CDR2 YFSETQ.